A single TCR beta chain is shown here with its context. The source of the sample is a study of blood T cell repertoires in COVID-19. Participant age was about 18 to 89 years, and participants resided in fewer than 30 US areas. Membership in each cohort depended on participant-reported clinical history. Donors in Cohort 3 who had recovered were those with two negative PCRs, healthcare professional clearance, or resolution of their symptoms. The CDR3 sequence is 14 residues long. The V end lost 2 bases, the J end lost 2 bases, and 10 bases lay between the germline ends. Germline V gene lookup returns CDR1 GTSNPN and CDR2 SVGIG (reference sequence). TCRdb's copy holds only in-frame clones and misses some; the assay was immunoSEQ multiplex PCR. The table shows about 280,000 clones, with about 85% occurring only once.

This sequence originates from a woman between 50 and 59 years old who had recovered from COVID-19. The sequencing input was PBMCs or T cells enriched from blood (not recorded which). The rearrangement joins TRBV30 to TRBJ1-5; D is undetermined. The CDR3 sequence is CAWSKDMGNQPQHF. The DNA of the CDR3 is TGTGCCTGGAGTAAAGACATGGGCAATCAGCCCCAGCATTTT.